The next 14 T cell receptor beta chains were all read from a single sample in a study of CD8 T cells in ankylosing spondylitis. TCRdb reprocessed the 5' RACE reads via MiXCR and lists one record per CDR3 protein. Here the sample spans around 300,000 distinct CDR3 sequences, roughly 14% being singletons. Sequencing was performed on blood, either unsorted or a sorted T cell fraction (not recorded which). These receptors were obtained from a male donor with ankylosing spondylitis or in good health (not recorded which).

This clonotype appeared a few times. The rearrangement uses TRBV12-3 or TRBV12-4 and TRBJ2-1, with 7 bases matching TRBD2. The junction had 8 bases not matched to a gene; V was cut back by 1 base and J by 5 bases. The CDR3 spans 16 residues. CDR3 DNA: TGTGCCAGCAGTTTAGGGACTAGTATCGCCAACAATGAGCAGTTCTTC. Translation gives CASSLGTSIANNEQFF.

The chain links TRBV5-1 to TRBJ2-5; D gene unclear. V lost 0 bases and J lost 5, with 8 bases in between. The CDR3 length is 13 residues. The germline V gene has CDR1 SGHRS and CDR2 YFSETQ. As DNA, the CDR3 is TGCGCCAGCAGCTTGGGGACGATGGAGACCCAGTACTTC. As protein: CASSLGTMETQYF.

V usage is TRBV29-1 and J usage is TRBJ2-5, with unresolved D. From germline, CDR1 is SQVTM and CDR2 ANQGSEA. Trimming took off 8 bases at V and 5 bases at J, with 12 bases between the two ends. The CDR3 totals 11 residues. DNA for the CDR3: TGCAGCCCCCGGCTCGGGGAGACCCAGTACTTC. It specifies CSPRLGETQYF.

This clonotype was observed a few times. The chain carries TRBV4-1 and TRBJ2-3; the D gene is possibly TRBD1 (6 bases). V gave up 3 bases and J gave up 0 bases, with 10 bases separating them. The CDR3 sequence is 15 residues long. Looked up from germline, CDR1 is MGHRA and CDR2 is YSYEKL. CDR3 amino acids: CASSHGQSSTDTQYF. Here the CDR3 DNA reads TGCGCCAGCAGCCATGGACAGAGTAGCACAGATACGCAGTATTTT.

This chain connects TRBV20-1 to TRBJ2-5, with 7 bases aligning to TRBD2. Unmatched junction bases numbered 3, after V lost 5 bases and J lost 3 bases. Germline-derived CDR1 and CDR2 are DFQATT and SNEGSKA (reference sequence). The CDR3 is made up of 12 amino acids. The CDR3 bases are TGCAGTGCTCGGGGGGTGGAAGAGACCCAGTACTTC. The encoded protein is CSARGVEETQYF.

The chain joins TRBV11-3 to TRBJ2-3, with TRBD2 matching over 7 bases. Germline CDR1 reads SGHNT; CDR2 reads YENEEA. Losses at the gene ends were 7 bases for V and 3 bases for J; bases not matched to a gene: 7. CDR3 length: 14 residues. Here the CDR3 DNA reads TGTGCCAGCACCCGGGGGGTGGAGACAGATACGCAGTATTTT. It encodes CASTRGVETDTQYF.

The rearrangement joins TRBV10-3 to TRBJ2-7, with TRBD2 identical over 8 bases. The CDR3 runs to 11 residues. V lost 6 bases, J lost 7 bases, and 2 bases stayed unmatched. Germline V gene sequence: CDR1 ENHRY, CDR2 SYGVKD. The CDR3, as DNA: TGTGCCATCAGAACTAGCGGTGAGCAGTACTTC. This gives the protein CAIRTSGEQYF.

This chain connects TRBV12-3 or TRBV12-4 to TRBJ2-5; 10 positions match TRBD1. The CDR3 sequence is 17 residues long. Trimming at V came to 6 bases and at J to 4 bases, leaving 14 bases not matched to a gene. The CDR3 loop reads CASRSTGTGESGETQYF. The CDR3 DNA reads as TGTGCCAGCAGGTCGACCGGGACAGGGGAAAGTGGAGAGACCCAGTACTTC.

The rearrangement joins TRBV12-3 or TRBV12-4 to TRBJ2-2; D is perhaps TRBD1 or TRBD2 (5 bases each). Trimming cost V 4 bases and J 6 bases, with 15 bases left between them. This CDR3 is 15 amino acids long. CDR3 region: CASSWGTPPAGELFF. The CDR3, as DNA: TGTGCCAGCAGTTGGGGGACGCCTCCCGCCGGGGAGCTGTTTTTT.

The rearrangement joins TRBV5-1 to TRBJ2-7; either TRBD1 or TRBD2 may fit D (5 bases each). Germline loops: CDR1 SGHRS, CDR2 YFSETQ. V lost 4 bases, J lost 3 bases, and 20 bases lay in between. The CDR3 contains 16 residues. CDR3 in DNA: TGCGCCAGCAGCAAAATTCCCGGGACGGTAATCTACGAGCAGTACTTC. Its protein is CASSKIPGTVIYEQYF.

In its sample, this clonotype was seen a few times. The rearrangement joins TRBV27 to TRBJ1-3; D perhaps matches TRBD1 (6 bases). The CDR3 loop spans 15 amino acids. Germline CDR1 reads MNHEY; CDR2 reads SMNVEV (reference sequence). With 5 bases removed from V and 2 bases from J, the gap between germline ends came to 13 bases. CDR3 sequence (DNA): TGTGCCAGCAGTCCACAGGGAATTACTGGAAACACCATATATTTT. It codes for CASSPQGITGNTIYF.

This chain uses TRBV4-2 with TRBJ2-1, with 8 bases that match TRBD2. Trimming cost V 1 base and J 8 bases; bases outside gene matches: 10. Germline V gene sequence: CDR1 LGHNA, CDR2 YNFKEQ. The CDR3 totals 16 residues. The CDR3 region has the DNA TGTGCCAGCAGCCAAGCCCCCAGCGGGAGTGTGGATGAGCAGTTCTTC. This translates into CASSQAPSGSVDEQFF.

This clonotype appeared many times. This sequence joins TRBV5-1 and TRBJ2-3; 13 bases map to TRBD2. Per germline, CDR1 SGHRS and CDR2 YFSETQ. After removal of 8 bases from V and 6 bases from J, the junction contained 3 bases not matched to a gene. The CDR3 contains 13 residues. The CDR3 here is CASGLAGDDTQYF. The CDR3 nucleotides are TGCGCCAGTGGACTAGCGGGAGACGATACGCAGTATTTT.

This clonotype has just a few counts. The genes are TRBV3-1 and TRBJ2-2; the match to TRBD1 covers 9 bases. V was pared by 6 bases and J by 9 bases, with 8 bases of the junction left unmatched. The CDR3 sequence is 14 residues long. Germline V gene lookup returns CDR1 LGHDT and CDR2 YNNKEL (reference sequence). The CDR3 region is CASRTGTGRRELFF. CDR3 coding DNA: TGTGCCAGCAGAACCGGGACAGGGAGAAGGGAGCTGTTTTTT.